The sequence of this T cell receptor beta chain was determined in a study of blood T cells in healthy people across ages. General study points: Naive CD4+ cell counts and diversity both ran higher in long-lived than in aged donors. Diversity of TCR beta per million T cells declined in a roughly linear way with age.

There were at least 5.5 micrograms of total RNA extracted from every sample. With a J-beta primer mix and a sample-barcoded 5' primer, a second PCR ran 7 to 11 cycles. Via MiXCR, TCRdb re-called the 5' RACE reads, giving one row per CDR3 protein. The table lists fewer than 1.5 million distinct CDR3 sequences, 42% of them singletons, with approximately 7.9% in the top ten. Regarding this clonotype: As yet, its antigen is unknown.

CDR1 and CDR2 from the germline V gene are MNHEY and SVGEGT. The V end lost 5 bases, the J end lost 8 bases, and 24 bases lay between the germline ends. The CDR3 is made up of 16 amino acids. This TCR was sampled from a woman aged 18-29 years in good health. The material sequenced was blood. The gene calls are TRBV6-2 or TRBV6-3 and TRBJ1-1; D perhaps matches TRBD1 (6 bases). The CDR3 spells CASSPGGAQHGGEAFF. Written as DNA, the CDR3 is TGTGCCAGCAGTCCCGGGGGGGCCCAGCATGGCGGGGAAGCTTTCTTT.